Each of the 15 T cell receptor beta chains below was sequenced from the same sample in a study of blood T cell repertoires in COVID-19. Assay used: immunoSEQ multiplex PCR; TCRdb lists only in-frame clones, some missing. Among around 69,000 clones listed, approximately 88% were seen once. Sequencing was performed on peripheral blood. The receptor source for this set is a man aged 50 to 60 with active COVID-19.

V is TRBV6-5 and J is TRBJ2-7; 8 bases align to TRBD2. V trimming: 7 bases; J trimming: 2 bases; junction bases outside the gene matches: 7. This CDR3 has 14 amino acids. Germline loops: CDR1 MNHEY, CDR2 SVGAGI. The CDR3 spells CASIDWGLAYEQYF. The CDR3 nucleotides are TGTGCCAGCATCGACTGGGGACTAGCCTACGAGCAGTACTTC.

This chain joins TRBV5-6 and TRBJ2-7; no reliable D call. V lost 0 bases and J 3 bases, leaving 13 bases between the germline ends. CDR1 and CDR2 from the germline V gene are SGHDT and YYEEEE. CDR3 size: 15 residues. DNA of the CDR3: TGTGCCAGCAGCTTGGAGAGTGCCAGACTCTACGAGCAGTACTTC. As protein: CASSLESARLYEQYF.

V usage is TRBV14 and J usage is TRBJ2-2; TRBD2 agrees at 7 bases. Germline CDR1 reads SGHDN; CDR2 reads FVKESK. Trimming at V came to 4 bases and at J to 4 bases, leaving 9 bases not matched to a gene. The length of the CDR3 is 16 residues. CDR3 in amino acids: CASSPVSLAVTGELFF. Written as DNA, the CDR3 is TGTGCCAGCAGCCCAGTTTCCCTAGCGGTCACCGGGGAGCTGTTTTTT.

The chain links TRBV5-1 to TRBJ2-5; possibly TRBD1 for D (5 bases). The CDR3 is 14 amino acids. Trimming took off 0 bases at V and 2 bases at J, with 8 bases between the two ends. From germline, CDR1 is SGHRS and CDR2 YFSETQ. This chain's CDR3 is CASSLAQGQETQYF. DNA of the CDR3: TGCGCCAGCAGCTTGGCCCAGGGTCAAGAGACCCAGTACTTC.

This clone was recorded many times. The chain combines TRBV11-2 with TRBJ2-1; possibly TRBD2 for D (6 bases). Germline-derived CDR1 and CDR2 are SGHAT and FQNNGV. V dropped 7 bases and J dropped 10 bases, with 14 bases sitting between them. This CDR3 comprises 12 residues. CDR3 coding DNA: TGTGCCAGCACCACCACCCGGGGGGAGCAGTTCTTC. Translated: CASTTTRGEQFF.

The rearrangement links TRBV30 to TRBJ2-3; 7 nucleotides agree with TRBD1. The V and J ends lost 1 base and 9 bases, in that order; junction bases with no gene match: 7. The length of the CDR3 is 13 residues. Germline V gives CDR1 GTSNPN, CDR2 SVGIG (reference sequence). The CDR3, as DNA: TGTGCCTGGAGTGCAAAACCGGGACAGACGCAGTATTTT. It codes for CAWSAKPGQTQYF.

The CDR3 DNA follows: TGTGCCAGCAGCTTAGCGGGGGGACAGACGACCTACGAGCAGTACTTC. Its translation: CASSLAGGQTTYEQYF. The gene calls are TRBV7-2 and TRBJ2-7; D perhaps matches TRBD1 (7 bases). Germline CDR1 is SGHTA and CDR2 is FQGNSA. This CDR3 has 16 residues. V shed 0 bases and J shed 2 bases, with 14 bases lying between them.

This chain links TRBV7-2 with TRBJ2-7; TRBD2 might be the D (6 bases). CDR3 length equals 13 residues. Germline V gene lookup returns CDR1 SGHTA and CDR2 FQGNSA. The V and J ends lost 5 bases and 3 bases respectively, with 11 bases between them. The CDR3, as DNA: TGTGCCAGCAGCGTCCGGGACTTCTACGAGCAGTACTTC. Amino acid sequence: CASSVRDFYEQYF.

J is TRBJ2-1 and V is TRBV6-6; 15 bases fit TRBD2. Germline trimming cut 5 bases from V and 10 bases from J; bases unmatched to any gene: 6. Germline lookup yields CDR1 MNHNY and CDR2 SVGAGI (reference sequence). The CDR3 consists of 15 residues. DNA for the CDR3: TGTGCCAGCAGTCCAGGGACTAGCGGGGGGAAGGAGCAGTTCTTC. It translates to CASSPGTSGGKEQFF.

This CDR3 reads CASSVGQGSGNTIYF. Written as DNA, the CDR3 is TGTGCCAGCTCCGTCGGACAGGGCTCTGGAAACACCATATATTTT. The chain couples TRBV18 to TRBJ1-3; 8 nucleotides line up with TRBD1. The CDR3 has 15 residues. The V gene end was trimmed by 6 bases and the J gene end by 0 bases; junction bases not matched to a gene: 4. Germline values: CDR1 KGHSH, CDR2 LQKENI.

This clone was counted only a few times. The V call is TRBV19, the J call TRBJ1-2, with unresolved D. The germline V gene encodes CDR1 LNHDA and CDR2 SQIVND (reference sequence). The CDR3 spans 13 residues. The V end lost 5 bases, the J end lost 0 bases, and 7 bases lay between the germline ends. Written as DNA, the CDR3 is TGTGCCAGTAGTGTCATAGCTAACTATGGCTACACCTTC. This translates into CASSVIANYGYTF. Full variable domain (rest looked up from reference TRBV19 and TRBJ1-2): DGGITQSPKYLFRKEGQNVTLSCEQNLNHDAMYWYRQDPGQGLRLIYYSQIVNDFQKGDIAEGYSVSREKKESFPLTVTSAQKNPTAFYLCASSVIANYGYTFGSGTRLTVV.

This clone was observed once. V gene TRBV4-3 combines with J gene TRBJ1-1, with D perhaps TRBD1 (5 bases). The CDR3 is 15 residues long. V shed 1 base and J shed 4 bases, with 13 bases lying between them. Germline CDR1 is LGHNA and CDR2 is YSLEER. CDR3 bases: TGCGCCAGCAGCCAAGGGCTCCCAGGGCCCACTGAAGCTTTCTTT. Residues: CASSQGLPGPTEAFF.

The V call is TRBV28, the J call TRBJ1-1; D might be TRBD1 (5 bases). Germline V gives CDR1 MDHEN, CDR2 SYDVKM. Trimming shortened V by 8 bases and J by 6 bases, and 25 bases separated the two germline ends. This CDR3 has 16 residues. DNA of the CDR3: TGTGCCAGCCACCCCGGGCGCGAGGCGGGGCTCGCTGAAGCTTTCTTT. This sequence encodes CASHPGREAGLAEAFF.

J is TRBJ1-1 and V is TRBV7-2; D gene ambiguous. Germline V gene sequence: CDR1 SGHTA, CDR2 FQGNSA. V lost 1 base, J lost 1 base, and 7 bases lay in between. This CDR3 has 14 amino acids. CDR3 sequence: CASSLEGGNTEAFF. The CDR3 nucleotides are TGTGCCAGCAGCTTAGAAGGAGGGAACACTGAAGCTTTCTTT.

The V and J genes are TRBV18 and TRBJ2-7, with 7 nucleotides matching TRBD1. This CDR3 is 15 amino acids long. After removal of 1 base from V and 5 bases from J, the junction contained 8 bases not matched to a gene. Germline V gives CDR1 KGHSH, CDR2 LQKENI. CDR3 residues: CASSPLGRGLNEQYF. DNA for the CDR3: TGTGCCAGCTCACCACTGGGAAGGGGGCTAAACGAGCAGTACTTC.